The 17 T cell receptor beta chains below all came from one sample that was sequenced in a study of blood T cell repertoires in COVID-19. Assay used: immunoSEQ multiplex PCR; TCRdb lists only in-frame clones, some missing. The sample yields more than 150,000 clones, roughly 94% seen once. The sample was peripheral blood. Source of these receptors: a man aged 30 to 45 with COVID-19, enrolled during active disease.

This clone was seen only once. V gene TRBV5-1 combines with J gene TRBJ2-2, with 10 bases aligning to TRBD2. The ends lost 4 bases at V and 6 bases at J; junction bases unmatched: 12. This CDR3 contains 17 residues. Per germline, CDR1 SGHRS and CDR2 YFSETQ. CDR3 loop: CASSPQGTSGGAGELFF. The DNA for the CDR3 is TGCGCCAGCAGCCCTCAAGGGACAAGCGGGGGGGCCGGGGAGCTGTTTTTT.

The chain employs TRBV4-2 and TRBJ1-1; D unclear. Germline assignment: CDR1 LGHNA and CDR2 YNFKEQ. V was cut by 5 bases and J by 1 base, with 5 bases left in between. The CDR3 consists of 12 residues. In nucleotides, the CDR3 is TGTGCCAGCAGCTACGGGAACACTGAAGCTTTCTTT. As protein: CASSYGNTEAFF.

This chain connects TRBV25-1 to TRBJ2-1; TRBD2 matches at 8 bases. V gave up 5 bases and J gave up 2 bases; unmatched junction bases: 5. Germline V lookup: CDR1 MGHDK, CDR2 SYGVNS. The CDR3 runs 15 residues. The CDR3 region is CASSPPGLAYNEQFF. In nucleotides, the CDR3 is TGTGCCAGCAGTCCACCGGGACTAGCCTACAATGAGCAGTTCTTC.

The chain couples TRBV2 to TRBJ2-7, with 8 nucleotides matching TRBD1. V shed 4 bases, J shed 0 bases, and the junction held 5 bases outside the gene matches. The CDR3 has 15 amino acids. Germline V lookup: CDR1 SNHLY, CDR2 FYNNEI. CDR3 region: CASSGQGRGSYEQYF. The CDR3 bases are TGTGCCAGCAGTGGACAGGGGCGGGGCTCCTACGAGCAGTACTTC.

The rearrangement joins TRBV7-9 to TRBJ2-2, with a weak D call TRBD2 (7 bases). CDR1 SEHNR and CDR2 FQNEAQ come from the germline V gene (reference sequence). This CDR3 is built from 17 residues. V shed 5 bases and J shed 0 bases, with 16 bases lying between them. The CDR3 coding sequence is TGTGCCAGCAGCCCTAGGGTGCGGGGGCCGAACACCGGGGAGCTGTTTTTT. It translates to CASSPRVRGPNTGELFF.

In nucleotides, the CDR3 is TGTGCCAGCAGTTACTCGTCACAGGGTCCGGTGGGCTACACCTTC. Its protein product is CASSYSSQGPVGYTF. The chain carries TRBV6-5 and TRBJ1-2; D may be TRBD1 (6 bases). The CDR3 has 15 residues. Germline V gene data show CDR1 as MNHEY and CDR2 as SVGAGI. The ends were cut back, 0 bases at V and 8 bases at J, with 16 bases in the middle.

Written as DNA, the CDR3 is TGTGCCAGCAGCCGAAAACGGGGGAGGGGTCTTAAGGGGGAGACCCAGTACTTC. This encodes CASSRKRGRGLKGETQYF. The genes are TRBV11-2 and TRBJ2-5; 7 bases match TRBD2. J gave up 5 bases and V 5 bases, and 20 bases lay outside the gene matches. The germline CDR1 and CDR2 sequences are SGHAT and FQNNGV. The CDR3 is 18 residues long.

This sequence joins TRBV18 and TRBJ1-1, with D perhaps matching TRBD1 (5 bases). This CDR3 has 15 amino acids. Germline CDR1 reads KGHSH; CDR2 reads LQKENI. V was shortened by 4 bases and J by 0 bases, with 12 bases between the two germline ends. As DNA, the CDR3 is TGTGCCAGCTCACAAAGAGACAGCGTGAACACTGAAGCTTTCTTT. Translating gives CASSQRDSVNTEAFF.

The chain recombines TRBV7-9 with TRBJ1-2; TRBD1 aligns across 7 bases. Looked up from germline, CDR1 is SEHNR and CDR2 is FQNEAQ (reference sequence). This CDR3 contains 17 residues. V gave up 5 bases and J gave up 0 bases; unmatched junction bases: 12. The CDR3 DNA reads TGTGCCAGCAGCCAGGGACAGCTTCGACACGCTAACTATGGCTACACCTTC. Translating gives CASSQGQLRHANYGYTF.

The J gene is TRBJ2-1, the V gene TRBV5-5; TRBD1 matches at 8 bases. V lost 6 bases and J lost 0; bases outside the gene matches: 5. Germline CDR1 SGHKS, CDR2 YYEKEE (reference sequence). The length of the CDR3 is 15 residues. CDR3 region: CASTMTGDSYNEQFF. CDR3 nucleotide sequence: TGTGCCAGCACCATGACAGGGGACTCCTACAATGAGCAGTTCTTC.

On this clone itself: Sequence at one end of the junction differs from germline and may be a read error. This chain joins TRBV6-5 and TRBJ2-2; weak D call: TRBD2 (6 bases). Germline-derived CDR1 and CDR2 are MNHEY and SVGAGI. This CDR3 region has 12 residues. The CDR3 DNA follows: TGTGCCAGCTCCCCCGTGTCCGGGGGGCTGTTTTTT. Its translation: CASSPVSGGLFF.

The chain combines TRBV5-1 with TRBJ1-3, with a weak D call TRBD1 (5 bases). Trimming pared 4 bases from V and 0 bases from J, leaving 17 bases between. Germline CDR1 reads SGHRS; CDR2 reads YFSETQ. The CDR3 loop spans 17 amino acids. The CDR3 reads CASSPGLNSPSGNTIYF. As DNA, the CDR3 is TGCGCCAGCAGCCCGGGACTCAACTCCCCCTCTGGAAACACCATATATTTT.

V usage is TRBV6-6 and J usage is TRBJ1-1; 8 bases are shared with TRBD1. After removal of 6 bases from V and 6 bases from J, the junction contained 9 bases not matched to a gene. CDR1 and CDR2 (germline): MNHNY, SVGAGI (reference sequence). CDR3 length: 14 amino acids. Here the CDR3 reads CASSTGTGISEAFF. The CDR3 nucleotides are TGTGCCAGCAGCACCGGGACAGGTATTTCTGAAGCTTTCTTT.

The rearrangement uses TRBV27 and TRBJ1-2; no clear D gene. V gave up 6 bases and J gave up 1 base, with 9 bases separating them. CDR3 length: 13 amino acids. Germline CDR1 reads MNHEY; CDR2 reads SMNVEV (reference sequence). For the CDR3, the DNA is TGTGCCAGCAGCCTGAGGTTTAACTATGGCTACACCTTC. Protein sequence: CASSLRFNYGYTF.

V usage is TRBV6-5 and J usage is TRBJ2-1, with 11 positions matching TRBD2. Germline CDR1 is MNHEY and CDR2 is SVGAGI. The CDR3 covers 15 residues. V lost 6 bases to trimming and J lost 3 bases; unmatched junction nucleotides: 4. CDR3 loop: CASSATSGVYNEQFF. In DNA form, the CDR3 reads TGTGCCAGCAGCGCGACTAGCGGGGTCTACAATGAGCAGTTCTTC.

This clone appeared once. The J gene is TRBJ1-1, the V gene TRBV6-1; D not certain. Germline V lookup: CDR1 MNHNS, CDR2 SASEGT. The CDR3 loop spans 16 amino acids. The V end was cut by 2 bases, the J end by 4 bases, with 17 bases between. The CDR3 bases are TGTGCCAGCAGTGAAAGGTTACAGATGATTGGCACTGAAGCTTTCTTT. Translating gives CASSERLQMIGTEAFF.

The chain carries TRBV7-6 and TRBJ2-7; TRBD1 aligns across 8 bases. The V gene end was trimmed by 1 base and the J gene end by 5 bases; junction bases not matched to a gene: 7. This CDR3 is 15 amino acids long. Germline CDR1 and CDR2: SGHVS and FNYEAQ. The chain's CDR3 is CASSLEGRGRDEQYF. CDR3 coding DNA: TGTGCCAGCAGCTTAGAAGGCAGGGGGCGCGACGAGCAGTACTTC.